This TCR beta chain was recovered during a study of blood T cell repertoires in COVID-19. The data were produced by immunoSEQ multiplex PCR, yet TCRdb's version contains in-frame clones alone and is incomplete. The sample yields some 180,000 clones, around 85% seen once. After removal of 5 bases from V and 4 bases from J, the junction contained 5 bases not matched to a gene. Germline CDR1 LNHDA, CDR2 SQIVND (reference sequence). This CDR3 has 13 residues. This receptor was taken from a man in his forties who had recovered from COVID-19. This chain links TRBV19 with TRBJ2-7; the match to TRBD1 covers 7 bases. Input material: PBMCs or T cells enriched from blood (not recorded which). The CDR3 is CASSQQGLYEQYF. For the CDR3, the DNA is TGTGCCAGTAGTCAACAGGGGCTTTACGAGCAGTACTTC.